A single sample is the source of the 8 T cell receptor beta chains below, sequenced in a study of Graves' ophthalmopathy and Graves' hyperthyroidism. Transcripts of RNA were the source for amplifying TCR beta CDR3 regions. The authors performed first-round RT-PCR with HTBI primers and then a second-round multiplex PCR. TCRdb passed the multiplex PCR reads through MiXCR, listing each CDR3 protein once. The table shows some 1.1 million distinct CDR3 sequences, with about 35% occurring only once. Specimen: peripheral blood or thyroid tissue (not recorded which). The receptors stem from an adult man with Graves' hyperthyroidism.

This clonotype was seen many times. The J gene is TRBJ1-5, the V gene TRBV20-1; the match to TRBD1 covers 9 bases. The CDR3 extends over 15 amino acids. Germline CDR1 and CDR2: DFQATT and SNEGSKA (reference sequence). J was trimmed by 7 bases and V by 6 bases; bases with no gene match: 13. CDR3 DNA sequence: TGCAGTGCAACTACAGGGGGCGGATGGAACCAGCCCCAGCATTTT. Amino acids: CSATTGGGWNQPQHF.

This clonotype was observed at least ten times. The genes are TRBV11-2 and TRBJ2-2, with 14 bases lining up with TRBD2. Germline V gene sequence: CDR1 SGHAT, CDR2 FQNNGV. CDR3 size: 16 residues. V was clipped by 4 bases and J by 9 bases; unmatched bases: 7. CDR3 in DNA: TGTGCCAGCAGCTCCGGACTAGCGGGGGGCCGGTGGGAGCTGTTTTTT. This gives the protein CASSSGLAGGRWELFF.

This clonotype has at least ten counts. V usage is TRBV7-2 and J usage is TRBJ1-4; TRBD1 is a possible D gene (6 bases). This CDR3 has 14 residues. Deletions cut 0 bases from V and 8 bases from J, with 10 bases between. The germline gives CDR1 SGHTA, CDR2 FQGNSA. Here the CDR3 reads CASSLAMDREKLFF. DNA for the CDR3: TGTGCCAGCAGCTTAGCGATGGACAGAGAAAAACTGTTTTTT.

The chain employs TRBV19 and TRBJ2-7, with TRBD2 identical over 13 bases. With 4 bases clipped from V and 1 base from J, the junction kept 4 bases outside the gene matches. This CDR3 has 16 amino acids. Germline loops: CDR1 LNHDA, CDR2 SQIVND (reference sequence). The CDR3 sequence is CASSKGLAGTSYEQYF. The CDR3 nucleotides read TGTGCCAGTAGTAAGGGACTAGCGGGGACATCCTACGAGCAGTACTTC.

The table lists this clonotype with a few counts. The chain carries TRBV5-5 and TRBJ1-5, with D possibly matching TRBD1 (5 bases). The V gene's germline CDR1 is SGHKS and CDR2 YYEKEE (reference sequence). V was cut by 1 base and J by 0 bases, with 23 bases left in between. The CDR3 is made up of 20 amino acids. CDR3 DNA: TGTGCCAGCAGCTTGCAGGGCCTTGACATTAGGGGCGGTAGCAATCAGCCCCAGCATTTT. Protein: CASSLQGLDIRGGSNQPQHF.

This clonotype was picked up many times. V and J are TRBV20-1 and TRBJ2-5; D remains unclear. CDR1 is DFQATT and CDR2 is SNEGSKA in the germline V gene (reference sequence). The CDR3 sequence is 12 residues long. With 2 bases removed from V and 2 bases from J, the gap between germline ends came to 6 bases. CDR3 in amino acids: CSARPRQETQYF. In nucleotides, the CDR3 is TGCAGTGCTAGACCTAGACAAGAGACCCAGTACTTC.

The genes are TRBV10-3 and TRBJ2-5; 7 bases line up with TRBD1. The last part of the DNA fits TRBJ2-7 better; the J call may be wrong. The length of the CDR3 is 15 residues. Germline loops: CDR1 ENHRY, CDR2 SYGVKD. CDR3 loop: CAISQRTGKSYEQYF. CDR3 nucleotides: TGTGCCATCAGTCAACGGACAGGAAAATCCTACGAGCAGTACTTC.

CDR3 sequence (DNA): TGTGCCAGCAGTTACGCGGGACAGGGTGGAGAGACCCAGTACTTC. This gives the protein CASSYAGQGGETQYF. V gene TRBV6-5 combines with J gene TRBJ2-5; 9 bases agree with TRBD1. CDR1 is MNHEY, CDR2 SVGAGI, per germline. The length of the CDR3 is 15 residues. V lost 2 bases to trimming and J lost 4 bases; unmatched junction nucleotides: 5.